This TCR beta chain came from a study of cytomegalovirus exposure and HLA in healthy donors. The length of the CDR3 is 14 residues. Trimming at V came to 3 bases and at J to 9 bases, leaving 3 bases not matched to a gene. Per germline, CDR1 KGHSH and CDR2 LQKENI. TCRdb's copy holds only in-frame clones and misses some; the assay was immunoSEQ multiplex PCR. This sample has over 100,000 clones; over 85% occur once, and the top ten carry around 3.5%. This clone has just a few counts. The source of this sequence is a man aged 25 to 40 in good health and CMV-seronegative. The V gene is TRBV18, the J gene TRBJ1-6; 9 bases match TRBD1. Sequenced sample: PBMCs. CDR3: CASSPGQGVSPLHF. CDR3 coding DNA: TGTGCCAGCTCACCGGGACAGGGTGTTTCACCCCTCCACTTT.